A selection of T cell receptor beta chains follows, all from one sample in a study of T cell responses to AZD1222 COVID-19 vaccine. Data came from immunoSEQ multiplex PCR; TCRdb stores just in-frame clones and leaves some out. The table records approximately 130,000 clones, over 80% of them present only once. The sequencing used peripheral blood, collected on day 0 of AZD1222 vaccination. These receptors were obtained from an adult in good health. Both conserved end residues are part of each CDR3.

j_gene: TRBJ1-2
v_gene: TRBV7-9
CDR3aa: CASSFKGPGYTF

j_gene: TRBJ1-1
v_gene: TRBV2
CDR3aa: CASNRVDPNTEAFF

j_gene: TRBJ2-5
v_gene: TRBV9
CDR3aa: CASSKLGSQETQYF

j_gene: TRBJ1-1
v_gene: TRBV5-1
CDR3aa: CASEPGGTANTEAFF

j_gene: TRBJ2-1
v_gene: TRBV5-1
CDR3aa: CASSRGGGGGAPDNEQFF

j_gene: TRBJ1-2
v_gene: TRBV5-1
CDR3aa: CASSPGQGANGYTF

j_gene: TRBJ2-3
v_gene: TRBV15
CDR3aa: CATSRELAGSTDTQYF

j_gene: TRBJ2-1
v_gene: TRBV19
CDR3aa: CASSMLASGSYNEQFF

j_gene: TRBJ2-7
v_gene: TRBV10-3
CDR3aa: CAISEWGGEQYF

j_gene: TRBJ2-1
v_gene: TRBV11-2
CDR3aa: CASSLLAGGLRNEQFF

j_gene: TRBJ1-6
v_gene: TRBV27
CDR3aa: CASSLSQGEYNSPLHF

j_gene: TRBJ1-1
v_gene: TRBV12-3/TRBV12-4
CDR3aa: CASSRTGVLTFF

j_gene: TRBJ2-2
v_gene: TRBV29-1
CDR3aa: CSVVRPVPGLAGGYTGELFF

j_gene: TRBJ2-3
v_gene: TRBV6-6
CDR3aa: CASSLSTLAGEADTQYF

j_gene: TRBJ2-7
v_gene: TRBV4-2
CDR3aa: CASSETSDLPSYEQYF

j_gene: TRBJ2-5
v_gene: TRBV29-1
CDR3aa: CSVAPGETQYF

j_gene: TRBJ1-1
v_gene: TRBV19
CDR3aa: CASSMGRLNTEAFF

j_gene: TRBJ1-2
v_gene: TRBV12-5
CDR3aa: CASGLVPADYGYTF

j_gene: TRBJ2-7
v_gene: TRBV9
CDR3aa: CASSAGDRYEQYF

j_gene: TRBJ2-7
v_gene: TRBV15
CDR3aa: CATSRWGNSQGAYEREHSYEQYF

j_gene: TRBJ1-2
v_gene: TRBV5-1
CDR3aa: CASSRAQGAGNGYTF

j_gene: TRBJ2-7
v_gene: TRBV19
CDR3aa: CASSNSGSSYEQYF

j_gene: TRBJ1-2
v_gene: TRBV19
CDR3aa: CASSMVDRELGYTF

j_gene: TRBJ1-1
v_gene: TRBV28
CDR3aa: CASSSSGTGFTEAFF

j_gene: TRBJ1-1
v_gene: TRBV29-1
CDR3aa: CSVAGNMVTEAFF

j_gene: TRBJ1-1
v_gene: TRBV29-1
CDR3aa: CSVEDDRQYTEAFF

j_gene: TRBJ1-1
v_gene: TRBV28
CDR3aa: CASSLSTGNTEAFF

j_gene: TRBJ2-3
v_gene: TRBV19
CDR3aa: CASSRTGEDTQYF

j_gene: TRBJ2-4
v_gene: TRBV5-4
CDR3aa: CASSLGESGTRVYF

j_gene: TRBJ1-4
v_gene: TRBV5-1
CDR3aa: CASSVNRDWELFF

j_gene: TRBJ1-5
v_gene: TRBV6-1
CDR3aa: CASSENLGQAFQPQHF

j_gene: TRBJ2-2
v_gene: TRBV5-1
CDR3aa: CASSLGGFDTGELFF

j_gene: TRBJ2-6
v_gene: TRBV7-3
CDR3aa: CASSLTHPGANVLTF

j_gene: TRBJ2-1
v_gene: TRBV30
CDR3aa: CAWSPSGRNNEQFF

j_gene: TRBJ2-7
v_gene: TRBV18
CDR3aa: CASSTREAEQCF

j_gene: TRBJ1-4
v_gene: TRBV12-3/TRBV12-4
CDR3aa: CASSFSEGPFTFF

j_gene: TRBJ2-7
v_gene: TRBV28
CDR3aa: CASTFPRTDPRGLEQYF

j_gene: TRBJ1-5
v_gene: TRBV6-2/TRBV6-3
CDR3aa: CASSDRVAQPQHF

j_gene: TRBJ1-2
v_gene: TRBV5-6
CDR3aa: CASSFHHGYTF

j_gene: TRBJ1-2
v_gene: TRBV5-4
CDR3aa: CASSQGTNYGYTF

j_gene: TRBJ1-4
v_gene: TRBV9
CDR3aa: CASSEGWGATNEKLFF